Listed here is a single T cell receptor beta chain. V dropped 3 bases and J dropped 5; count of bases not matched to a gene: 4. Germline V gene data show CDR1 as SEHNR and CDR2 as FQNEAQ (reference sequence). This CDR3 region has 16 residues. Original handling: Nucleated cell number was recorded as an estimate derived from reference gene primer amplification. TCRdb keeps only in-frame clones here, not all; method: immunoSEQ multiplex PCR. V and J calls and clone size are copied from that table; D and trimming were computed from the DNA. This table has more than 150,000 clones, under 85% appearing once. This sample is part of a study of blood T cell repertoires in COVID-19. Across the study: Samples taken during acute and convalescent COVID-19 were collected in the United States, Italy and Spain. T cells, B-cell-depleted T cells, or PBMCs provided the cDNA or gDNA that served as material.

V gene TRBV7-9 combines with J gene TRBJ2-1; 13 bases are a match to TRBD2. The sequenced material came from peripheral blood. The receptor comes from a human donor in a cohort sampled during active COVID-19. The CDR3 DNA reads TGTGCCAGCAGCTTCTCCGGGACTAGCGGGGACAATGAGCAGTTCTTC. It specifies CASSFSGTSGDNEQFF.